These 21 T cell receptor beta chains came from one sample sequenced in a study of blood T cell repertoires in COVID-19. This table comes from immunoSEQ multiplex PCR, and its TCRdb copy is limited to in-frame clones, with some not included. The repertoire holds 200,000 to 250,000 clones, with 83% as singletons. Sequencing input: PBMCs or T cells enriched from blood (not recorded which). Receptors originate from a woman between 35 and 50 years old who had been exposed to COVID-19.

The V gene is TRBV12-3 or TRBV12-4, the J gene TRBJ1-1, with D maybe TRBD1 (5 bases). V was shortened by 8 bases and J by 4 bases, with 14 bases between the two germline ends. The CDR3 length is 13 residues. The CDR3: CASVLGVRTEAFF. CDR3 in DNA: TGTGCCAGCGTCCTAGGGGTTCGCACTGAAGCTTTCTTT.

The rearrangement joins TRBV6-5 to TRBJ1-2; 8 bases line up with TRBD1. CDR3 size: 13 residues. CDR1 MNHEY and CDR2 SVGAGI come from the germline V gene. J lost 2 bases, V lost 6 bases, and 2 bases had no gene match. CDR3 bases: TGTGCCAGCAGCCGGGACAGGAACTATGGCTACACCTTC. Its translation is CASSRDRNYGYTF.

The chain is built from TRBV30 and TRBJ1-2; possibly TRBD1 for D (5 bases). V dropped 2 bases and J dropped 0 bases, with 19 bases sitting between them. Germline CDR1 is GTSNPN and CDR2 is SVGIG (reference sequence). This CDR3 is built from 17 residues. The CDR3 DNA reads TGTGCCTGGAGTTTGGGGCAGCGAGGTTCAGCTAACTATGGCTACACCTTC. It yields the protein CAWSLGQRGSANYGYTF.

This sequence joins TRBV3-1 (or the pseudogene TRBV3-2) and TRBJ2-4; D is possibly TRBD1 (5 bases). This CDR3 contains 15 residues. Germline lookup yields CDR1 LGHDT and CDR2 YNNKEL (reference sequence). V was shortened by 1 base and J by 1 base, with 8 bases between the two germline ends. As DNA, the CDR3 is TGTGCCAGCAGCCAAGCCCCAGGGGCCAAAAACATTCAGTACTTC. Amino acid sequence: CASSQAPGAKNIQYF.

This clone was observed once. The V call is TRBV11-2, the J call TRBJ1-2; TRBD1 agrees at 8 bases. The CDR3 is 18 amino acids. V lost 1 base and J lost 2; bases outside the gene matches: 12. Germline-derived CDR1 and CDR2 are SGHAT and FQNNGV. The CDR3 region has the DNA TGTGCCAGCAGCTTAGGACCGGGACAGGTCGGAGGAAACTATGGCTACACCTTC. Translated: CASSLGPGQVGGNYGYTF.

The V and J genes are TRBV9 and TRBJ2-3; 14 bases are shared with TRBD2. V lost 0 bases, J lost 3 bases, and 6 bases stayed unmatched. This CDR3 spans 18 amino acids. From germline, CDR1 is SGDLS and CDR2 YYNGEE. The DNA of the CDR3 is TGTGCCAGCAGCGTAGTGGAGACTAGCGGGGGGGGGACAGATACGCAGTATTTT. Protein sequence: CASSVVETSGGGTDTQYF.

In DNA form, the CDR3 reads TGCAGCGTTGAAGGGATGACAGGGAACACTGAAGCTTTCTTT. It translates to CSVEGMTGNTEAFF. The chain carries TRBV29-1 and TRBJ1-1; the D gene is possibly TRBD1 (6 bases). Germline CDR1 is SQVTM and CDR2 is ANQGSEA. The CDR3 sequence is 14 residues long. V lost 1 base and J 1 base, leaving 10 bases between the germline ends.

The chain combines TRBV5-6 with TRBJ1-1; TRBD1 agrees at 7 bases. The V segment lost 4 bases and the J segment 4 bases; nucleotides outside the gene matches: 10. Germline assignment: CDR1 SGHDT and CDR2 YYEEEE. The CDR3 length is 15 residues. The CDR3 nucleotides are TGTGCCAGCAGCCCGGGACAGCCCATGATCACTGAAGCTTTCTTT. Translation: CASSPGQPMITEAFF.

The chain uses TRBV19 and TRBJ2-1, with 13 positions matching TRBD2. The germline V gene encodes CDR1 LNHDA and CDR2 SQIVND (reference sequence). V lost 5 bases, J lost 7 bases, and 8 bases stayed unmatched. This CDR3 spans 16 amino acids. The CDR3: CASSRGLAGVLNEQFF. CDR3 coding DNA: TGTGCCAGTAGTCGTGGACTAGCGGGGGTTTTGAATGAGCAGTTCTTC.

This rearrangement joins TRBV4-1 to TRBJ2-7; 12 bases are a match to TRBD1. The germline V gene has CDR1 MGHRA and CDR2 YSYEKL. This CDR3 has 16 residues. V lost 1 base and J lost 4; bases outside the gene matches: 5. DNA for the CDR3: TGCGCCAGCAGCCAAGGGGGGACAGGGGGCTGGTACGAGCAGTACTTC. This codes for CASSQGGTGGWYEQYF.

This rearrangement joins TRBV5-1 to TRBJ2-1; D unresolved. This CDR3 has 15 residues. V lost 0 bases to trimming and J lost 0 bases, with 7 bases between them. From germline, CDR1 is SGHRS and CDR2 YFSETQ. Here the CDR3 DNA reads TGCGCCAGCAGCTTGGAACTTAGCTCCTACAATGAGCAGTTCTTC. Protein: CASSLELSSYNEQFF.

CDR3 in amino acids: CASSMGPRRGPNTGELFF. CDR3 in DNA: TGTGCCAGTAGTATGGGCCCACGGCGGGGGCCCAACACCGGGGAGCTGTTTTTT. J is TRBJ2-2 and V is TRBV19, with D possibly being TRBD2 (7 bases). CDR1 LNHDA and CDR2 SQIVND come from the germline V gene (reference sequence). The CDR3 has 18 residues. With 3 bases removed from V and 2 bases from J, the gap between germline ends came to 19 bases.

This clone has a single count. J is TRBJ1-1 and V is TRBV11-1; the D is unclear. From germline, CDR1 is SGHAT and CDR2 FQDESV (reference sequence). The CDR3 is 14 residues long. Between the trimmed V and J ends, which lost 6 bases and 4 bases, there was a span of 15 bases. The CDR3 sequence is CASSPWGAVTEAFF. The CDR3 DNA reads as TGTGCCAGCAGTCCATGGGGAGCGGTCACTGAAGCTTTCTTT.

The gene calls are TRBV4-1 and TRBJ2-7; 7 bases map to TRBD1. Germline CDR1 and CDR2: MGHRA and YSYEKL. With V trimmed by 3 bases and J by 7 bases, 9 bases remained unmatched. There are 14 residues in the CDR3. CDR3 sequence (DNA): TGCGCCAGCAGCCAGACTACAGGGGTGGGGGAGCAGTACTTC. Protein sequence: CASSQTTGVGEQYF.

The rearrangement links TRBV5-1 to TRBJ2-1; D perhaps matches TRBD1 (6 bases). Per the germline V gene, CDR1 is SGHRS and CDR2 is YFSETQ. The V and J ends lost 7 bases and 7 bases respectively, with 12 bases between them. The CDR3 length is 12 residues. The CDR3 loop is CASYYRVNEQFF. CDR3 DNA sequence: TGCGCCAGCTACTACAGGGTTAATGAGCAGTTCTTC.

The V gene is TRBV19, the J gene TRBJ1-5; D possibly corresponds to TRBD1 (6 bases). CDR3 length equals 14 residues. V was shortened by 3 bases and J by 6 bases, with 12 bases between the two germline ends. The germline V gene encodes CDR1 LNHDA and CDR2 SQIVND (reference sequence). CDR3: CASSIRDNAQPQHF. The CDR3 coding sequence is TGTGCCAGTAGTATTCGGGACAACGCTCAGCCCCAGCATTTT.

The CDR3 DNA reads TGTGCCAGCAAAGATCTGCGTCGGAGTGAAAAACTGTTTTTT. Amino acids: CASKDLRRSEKLFF. V gene TRBV7-8 combines with J gene TRBJ1-4; D gene unclear. The length of the CDR3 is 14 residues. Germline CDR1 reads SGHVS; CDR2 reads FQNEAQ. The V gene lost 7 bases and the J gene lost 7 bases, with 16 bases spanning the gap.

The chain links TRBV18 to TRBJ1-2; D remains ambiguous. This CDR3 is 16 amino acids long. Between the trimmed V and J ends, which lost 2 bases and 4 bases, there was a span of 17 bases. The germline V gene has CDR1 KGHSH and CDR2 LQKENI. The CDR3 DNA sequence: TGTGCCAGCTCACCAACGACTGGCCCGGTAGGCTATGGCTACACCTTC. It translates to CASSPTTGPVGYGYTF.

CDR3 nucleotides: TGTGCCAGCAAGGACAGATCCAACACTGAAGCTTTCTTT. It yields the protein CASKDRSNTEAFF. V and J are TRBV2 and TRBJ1-1, with a tentative D call TRBD1 (6 bases). V was trimmed by 7 bases and J by 2 bases, leaving 11 bases between them. This CDR3 region has 13 residues. Germline V CDR1 and CDR2: SNHLY, FYNNEI.

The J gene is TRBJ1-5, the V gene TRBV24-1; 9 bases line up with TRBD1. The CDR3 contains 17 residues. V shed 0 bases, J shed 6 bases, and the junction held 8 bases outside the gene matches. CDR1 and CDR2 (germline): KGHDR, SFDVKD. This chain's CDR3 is CATSDLHRTGESQPQHF. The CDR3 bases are TGTGCCACCAGTGATTTGCACCGGACAGGGGAAAGTCAGCCCCAGCATTTT.

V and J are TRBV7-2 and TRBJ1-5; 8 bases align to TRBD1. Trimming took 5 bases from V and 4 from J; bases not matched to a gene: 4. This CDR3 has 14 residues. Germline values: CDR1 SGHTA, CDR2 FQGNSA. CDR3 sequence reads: CASSNGQGNQPQHF. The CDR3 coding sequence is TGTGCCAGCAGCAATGGACAGGGTAATCAGCCCCAGCATTTT.